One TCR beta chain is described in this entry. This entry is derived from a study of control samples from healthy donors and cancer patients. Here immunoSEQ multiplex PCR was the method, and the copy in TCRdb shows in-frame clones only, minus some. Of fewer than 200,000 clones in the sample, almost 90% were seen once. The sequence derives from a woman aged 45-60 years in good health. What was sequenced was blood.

This CDR3 reads CASSSSNRRAGYTF. The CDR3 coding sequence is TGTGCCAGCAGCTCAAGCAACCGGAGGGCTGGCTACACCTTC. The genes are TRBV11-2 and TRBJ1-2; D is ambiguous. This CDR3 has 14 residues. V was clipped by 4 bases and J by 7 bases, with 16 bases between them. Per germline, CDR1 SGHAT and CDR2 FQNNGV.